What follows describes a single TCR beta chain. Profiling relied on immunoSEQ multiplex PCR, and the TCRdb table lists in-frame clones only, not all of them. There are tens of thousands of clones in the sample; 90% occur only once, and more than 1% lies in the top ten. These data are taken from a study of cytomegalovirus exposure and HLA in healthy donors. Germline V CDR1 and CDR2: SGHAT, FQNNGV. The CDR3 is made up of 14 amino acids. V lost 1 base to trimming and J lost 6 bases, with 11 bases between them. The sequencing sample was made of PBMCs. The V call is TRBV11-2, the J call TRBJ2-3; no firm D call. The source is a man younger than 35 in good health and CMV-seronegative. CDR3 sequence reads: CASSLGSMKDTQYF. The CDR3 DNA is TGTGCCAGCAGCTTAGGTAGCATGAAGGATACGCAGTATTTT. Supplemented by reference TRBV11-2 and TRBJ2-3, the full variable domain reads EAGVAQSPRYKIIEKRQSVAFWCNPISGHATLYWYQQILGQGPKLLIQFQNNGVVDDSQLPKDRFSAERLKGVDSTLKIQPAKLEDSAVYLCASSLGSMKDTQYFGPGTRLTVL.